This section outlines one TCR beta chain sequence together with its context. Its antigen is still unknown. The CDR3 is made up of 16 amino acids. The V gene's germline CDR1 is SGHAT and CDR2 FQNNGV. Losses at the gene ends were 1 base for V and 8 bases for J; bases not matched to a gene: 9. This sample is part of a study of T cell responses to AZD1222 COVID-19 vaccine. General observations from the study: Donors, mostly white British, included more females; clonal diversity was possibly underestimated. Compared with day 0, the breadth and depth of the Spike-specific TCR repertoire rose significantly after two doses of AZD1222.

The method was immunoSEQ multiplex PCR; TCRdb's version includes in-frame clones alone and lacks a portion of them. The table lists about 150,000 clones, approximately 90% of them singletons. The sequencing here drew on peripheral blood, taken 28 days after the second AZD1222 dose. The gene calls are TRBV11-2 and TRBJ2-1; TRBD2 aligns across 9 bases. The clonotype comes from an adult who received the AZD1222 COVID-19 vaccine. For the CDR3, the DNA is TGTGCCAGCAGCTTAGGGGCTAGCGGGACTCGGCATGAGCAGTTCTTC. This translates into CASSLGASGTRHEQFF.